The rows below give T cell receptor beta chains drawn from one sample of a study of T-cell reconstitution after alpha-beta-depleted transplantation in children. A single record per CDR3 protein comes from TCRdb applying MiXCR to the PCR reads. Of some 110,000 distinct CDR3 sequences in the sample, approximately 10% are singletons; the top ten hold less than 40%. The specimen comprised PBMCs, sampled before TCRalphabeta/CD19-depleted stem cell transplant. These receptors were obtained from a boy between 2 and 15 years old with acute lymphoblastic leukemia, due to receive a stem cell transplant. The CDR3 runs from the conserved cysteine through the conserved F or W. The D gene is left open where the match is weak. Clone size is not always given. Where it is, it says once, few, many or a class for expanded clones.

>few|TRBV20-1|TRBJ1-3|TRBD1
CSARSGQRNTIYF
TGCAGTGCTAGATCGGGACAGCGAAACACCATATATTTT
>many|TRBV11-2|TRBJ1-1|-
CASSLDRGAHTEAFF
TGTGCCAGCAGCTTAGATCGGGGGGCACACACTGAAGCTTTCTTT
>-|TRBV28|TRBJ1-1|-
CASSLGAGYRTEAFF
TGTGCCAGCAGTTTAGGAGCAGGGTATAGGACTGAAGCTTTCTTT
>many|TRBV6-2/TRBV6-3|TRBJ1-6|-
CASSYVNNSPLHF
TGTGCCAGCAGTTACGTCAATAATTCACCCCTCCACTTT
>-|TRBV12-3/TRBV12-4|TRBJ2-7|-
CATSLEGGGLEFYEQYF
TGTGCCACCAGTTTAGAGGGCGGAGGGCTAGAGTTCTACGAGCAGTACTTC
>few|TRBV20-1|TRBJ2-1|TRBD2
CSATQLAPRLNNEQFF
TGCAGTGCAACACAACTAGCGCCGAGGTTAAACAATGAGCAGTTCTTC
>-|TRBV4-2|TRBJ2-3|TRBD2
CAMGPGLAGGLSTQYF
TGTGCCATGGGCCCCGGACTAGCGGGAGGGCTAAGTACGCAGTATTTT
>few|TRBV18|TRBJ2-7|-
CASSPQGAGQNYEQYF
TGTGCCAGCTCACCACAGGGGGCGGGACAGAACTACGAGCAGTACTTC
>-|TRBV5-1|TRBJ2-5|TRBD1
CASSVGQGQETQYF
TGCGCCAGCAGCGTCGGACAGGGCCAAGAGACCCAGTACTTC
>many|TRBV5-1|TRBJ2-6|TRBD1
CASSVGGQGAGANVLTF
TGCGCCAGCAGCGTTGGGGGCCAGGGGGCTGGGGCCAACGTCCTGACTTTC
>medium-sized|TRBV27|TRBJ2-7|-
CASMGGYDEQYF
TGTGCCAGCATGGGGGGTTACGACGAGCAGTACTTC
>-|TRBV29-1|TRBJ1-2|-
CSVQESNSGGGYTF
TGCAGCGTTCAAGAATCAAACTCAGGAGGAGGCTACACCTTC
>few|TRBV20-1|TRBJ1-2|TRBD1
CSASPTGVSGGYTF
TGCAGTGCTAGTCCCACAGGGGTTTCAGGTGGCTACACCTTC
>many|TRBV3-1|TRBJ2-5|-
CASSLFEAETQYF
TGTGCCAGCAGCCTTTTCGAGGCCGAGACCCAGTACTTC
>-|TRBV7-2|TRBJ2-7|TRBD1
CASSRGTGAYEQYF
TGTGCCAGCAGCCGGGGGACAGGGGCTTACGAGCAGTACTTC
>many|TRBV12-3/TRBV12-4|TRBJ1-6|-
CASSLHPKGSPLHF
TGTGCCAGCAGCCTCCATCCGAAGGGGTCACCCCTCCACTTT
>many|TRBV20-1|TRBJ2-7|-
CSAREDHWEDEQYF
TGCAGTGCTAGAGAGGACCATTGGGAGGACGAGCAGTACTTC
>many|TRBV29-1|TRBJ2-7|-
CSVPLGRGLSYEQYF
TGCAGCGTTCCTCTGGGGAGGGGGCTCTCCTACGAGCAGTACTTC
>many|TRBV27|TRBJ2-7|-
CASSLRGGGGSSYEQYF
TGTGCCAGCAGTTTAAGAGGGGGGGGCGGGAGCTCCTACGAGCAGTACTTC
>many|TRBV12-3/TRBV12-4|TRBJ2-1|-
CASSEVRGTIPNEQFF
TGTGCCAGCAGCGAGGTTAGGGGGACCATCCCAAATGAGCAGTTCTTC
>-|TRBV6-1|TRBJ2-7|TRBD1
CASSVDRGLGEQYF
TGTGCCAGCAGCGTGGACAGGGGGCTTGGGGAGCAGTACTTC
>-|TRBV12-3/TRBV12-4|TRBJ2-1|TRBD1
CASTIRDRAYDEQFF
TGTGCCAGCACAATCCGGGACAGGGCGTACGATGAGCAGTTCTTC
>-|TRBV6-6|TRBJ1-2|-
CASSYGRDYGYTF
TGTGCCAGCAGTTACGGACGGGACTATGGCTACACCTTC
>many|TRBV20-1|TRBJ2-3|TRBD1
CSASSGGSPGRKYF
TGCAGTGCCAGCTCAGGGGGATCCCCTGGGAGAAAGTATTTT
>few|TRBV12-3/TRBV12-4|TRBJ1-4|-
CASGWTASNEKLFF
TGTGCCAGCGGGTGGACAGCCTCTAATGAAAAACTGTTTTTT
>-|TRBV10-3|TRBJ2-5|TRBD2
CAIRPGLGAETQYF
TGTGCCATCAGGCCCGGACTAGGTGCAGAGACCCAGTACTTC
>many|TRBV7-8|TRBJ1-3|-
CASSSFQGSGNTIYF
TGTGCCAGCAGCTCATTTCAGGGATCCGGAAACACCATATATTTT
>few|TRBV7-9|TRBJ2-3|-
CASSQVGAGDTQYF
TGTGCCAGCAGCCAAGTGGGGGCTGGTGATACGCAGTATTTT
>few|TRBV5-1|TRBJ1-1|-
CASSTVSLGNTEAFF
TGCGCCAGCAGTACGGTTTCCTTGGGGAACACTGAAGCTTTCTTT
>few|TRBV5-1|TRBJ2-1|-
CASSQQPARSVNEQFF
TGCGCCAGCAGCCAACAACCCGCCCGTAGCGTTAATGAGCAGTTCTTC
>many|TRBV4-1|TRBJ2-1|TRBD1
CASSQVRERTGAYNEQFF
TGCGCCAGCAGCCAAGTAAGGGAGAGGACAGGCGCCTACAATGAGCAGTTCTTC
>-|TRBV12-3/TRBV12-4|TRBJ2-1|-
CASSHQRNEQFF
TGTGCCAGCAGTCACCAGCGGAATGAGCAGTTCTTC
>-|TRBV4-1|TRBJ1-4|-
CASSQDWGRDYEKLFF
TGCGCCAGCAGCCAAGATTGGGGGCGGGACTATGAAAAACTGTTTTTT
>-|TRBV15|TRBJ2-7|TRBD2
CATSRGTSGTNEQYF
TGTGCCACCAGCAGAGGGACTAGCGGGACCAATGAGCAGTACTTC
>-|TRBV28|TRBJ2-3|TRBD2
CASSWGLAGPADTQYF
TGTGCCAGCAGTTGGGGACTAGCGGGCCCCGCAGATACGCAGTATTTT
>-|TRBV15|TRBJ2-1|TRBD2
CATSRDRLAGAPATDEQFF
TGTGCCACCAGCAGAGATAGACTAGCGGGAGCCCCAGCGACCGATGAGCAGTTCTTC
>-|TRBV9|TRBJ2-1|-
CASSVGSRVVYNEQFF
TGTGCCAGCAGCGTAGGAAGCAGGGTGGTGTACAATGAGCAGTTCTTC
>many|TRBV12-5|TRBJ1-3|-
CASGLVGLGSGNTIYF
TGTGCTAGTGGTTTGGTCGGACTTGGCTCTGGAAACACCATATATTTT
>-|TRBV20-1|TRBJ2-1|-
CSARPLGSASYNEQFF
TGCAGTGCTAGACCCCTGGGGTCGGCGTCCTACAATGAGCAGTTCTTC
>few|TRBV27|TRBJ2-2|TRBD1
CASSLSTPGGPYTGELFF
TGTGCCAGCAGTTTATCGACCCCAGGGGGCCCGTACACCGGGGAGCTGTTTTTT
>-|TRBV7-6|TRBJ2-2|TRBD2
CASRIAGHNTGELFF
TGTGCCAGCAGGATAGCGGGACATAACACCGGGGAGCTGTTTTTT
>many|TRBV20-1|TRBJ2-7|-
CSAEIRDEASYEQYF
TGCAGTGCTGAGATTCGGGATGAGGCTTCCTACGAGCAGTACTTC
>few|TRBV5-1|TRBJ2-1|-
CASSLDRVDNEQFF
TGCGCCAGCAGCTTGGACAGGGTCGACAATGAGCAGTTCTTC
>few|TRBV27|TRBJ1-1|TRBD1
CASKEGGRPEAFF
TGTGCCAGCAAAGAAGGGGGCAGGCCTGAAGCTTTCTTT
>-|TRBV18|TRBJ1-2|TRBD1
CASSPADRDRVYGYTF
TGTGCCAGCTCACCTGCTGACCGGGACAGGGTCTATGGCTACACCTTC
>medium-sized|TRBV5-1|TRBJ2-2|TRBD2
CASSPPGLAESRSGTGELFF
TGCGCCAGCAGCCCTCCGGGACTAGCGGAGTCCCGCTCGGGCACCGGGGAGCTGTTTTTT
>-|TRBV20-1|TRBJ2-1|-
CLGISYNEQFF
TGCCTAGGTATCTCCTACAATGAGCAGTTCTTC
>few|TRBV7-2|TRBJ2-3|-
CASSLQRHNTDTQYF
TGTGCCAGCAGCTTACAGAGACACAACACAGATACGCAGTATTTT
>many|TRBV6-1|TRBJ2-3|-
CASSDQGGLFGTDTQYF
TGTGCCAGCAGTGATCAGGGTGGACTCTTCGGCACAGATACGCAGTATTTT
>-|TRBV12-3/TRBV12-4|TRBJ2-7|TRBD2
CASSLWGGTSGRGEQYF
TGTGCCAGCAGTTTATGGGGGGGGACTAGCGGGAGAGGCGAGCAGTACTTC
>few|TRBV20-1|TRBJ1-1|-
CSAIGRDDTEAFF
TGCAGTGCTATAGGCAGGGATGACACTGAAGCTTTCTTT
>-|TRBV20-1|TRBJ1-1|TRBD1
CSAPGQGAFF
TGCAGTGCTCCGGGACAGGGCGCTTTCTTT
>-|TRBV29-1|TRBJ2-4|-
CSVAGAPGNIQYF
TGCAGCGTCGCCGGGGCCCCTGGAAACATTCAGTACTTC
>few|TRBV7-2|TRBJ2-1|TRBD2
CASRTSGSSYNEQFF
TGTGCCAGCAGGACTAGCGGGAGCTCCTACAATGAGCAGTTCTTC
>many|TRBV2|TRBJ2-7|-
CASSEGGGRSHEQYF
TGTGCCAGCAGTGAAGGAGGCGGCAGATCCCACGAGCAGTACTTC
>few|TRBV7-2|TRBJ1-2|-
CASSFRLTFYGYTF
TGTGCCAGCAGCTTCCGTTTGACCTTCTATGGCTACACCTTC
>-|TRBV20-1|TRBJ2-7|TRBD2
CCARPTSTSGSYEQYF
TGCTGTGCTAGGCCGACATCGACTAGCGGGAGTTACGAGCAGTACTTC